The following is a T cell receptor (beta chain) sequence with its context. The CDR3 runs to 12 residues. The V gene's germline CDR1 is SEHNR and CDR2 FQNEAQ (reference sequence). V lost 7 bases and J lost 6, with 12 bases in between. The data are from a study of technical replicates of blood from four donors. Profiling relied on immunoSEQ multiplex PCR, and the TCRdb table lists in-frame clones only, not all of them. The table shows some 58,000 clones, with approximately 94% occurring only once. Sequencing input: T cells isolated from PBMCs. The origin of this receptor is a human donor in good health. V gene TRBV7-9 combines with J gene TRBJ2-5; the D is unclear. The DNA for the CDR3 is TGTGCCAGCACCCTAAAAGCAAAGACCCAGTACTTC. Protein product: CASTLKAKTQYF.